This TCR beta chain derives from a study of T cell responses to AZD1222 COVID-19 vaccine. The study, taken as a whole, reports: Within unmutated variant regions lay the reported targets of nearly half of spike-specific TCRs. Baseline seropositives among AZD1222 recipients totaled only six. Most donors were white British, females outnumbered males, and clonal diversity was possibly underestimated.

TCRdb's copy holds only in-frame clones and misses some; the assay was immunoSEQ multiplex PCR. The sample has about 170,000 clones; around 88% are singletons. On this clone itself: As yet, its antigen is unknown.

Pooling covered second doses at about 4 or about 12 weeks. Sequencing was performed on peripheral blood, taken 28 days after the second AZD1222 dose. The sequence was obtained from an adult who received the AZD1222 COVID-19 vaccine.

CDR3 nucleotides: TGTGCCAGCAGTGAATACAGGGGTGGTGAAAAACTGTTTTTT. Encoded protein: CASSEYRGGEKLFF. The chain combines TRBV7-9 with TRBJ1-4; 7 nucleotides line up with TRBD1. Germline V gene data show CDR1 as SEHNR and CDR2 as FQNEAQ (reference sequence). Trimming cost V 6 bases and J 7 bases; bases outside gene matches: 8. The CDR3 length is 14 residues.